These T cell receptor beta chains were read from a single sample in a study of OX40 agonist ivuxolimab in advanced cancers. TCRdb's copy holds only in-frame clones and misses some; the assay was immunoSEQ multiplex PCR. The data contain approximately 44,000 clones, about 90% of them singletons. The starting material was CD4+ or CD8+ T cells sorted from blood, obtained in a trial of the OX40 agonist ivuxolimab. The receptors here all came from an adult with an advanced solid tumor such as melanoma, head and neck, liver or kidney cancer. Both conserved end residues are trimmed from each CDR3. Each record gives: CDR3 length, clone size, V gene, J gene, CDR3 protein. Clone size is given for some rows only: seen once, a few or many times, or a class if the clone is expanded.

>11|.|TRBV27|TRBJ2-7
ASSYQGAGEQY
>12|.|TRBV27|TRBJ2-2
ATQPGQNTGELF
>13|once|TRBV4-3|TRBJ2-3
ASSRRESAGDTQY
>13|.|TRBV19|TRBJ1-5
ASSIGDSLNQPQH
>9|.|TRBV13|.
ASSLSYEQY
>11|.|TRBV29-1|TRBJ2-7
SAGTSGSEGQY
>13|.|TRBV28|TRBJ2-3
ASSFRREAADTQY
>13|.|TRBV2|TRBJ2-7
ASSQKLAGSYEQY
>12|.|TRBV10-3|TRBJ1-4
AIRGTGINEKLF
>11|.|TRBV2|TRBJ2-7
ASKGGATYEQY
>14|.|TRBV28|TRBJ2-7
ASSLAPGLARYEQY
>14|.|TRBV14|.
ASSQESAGTFYEQY
>13|.|TRBV13|TRBJ2-1
ASSLETSGDNEQF
>11|.|TRBV28|TRBJ2-3
ASSLMGTDTQY
>15|once|TRBV7-9|TRBJ1-2
ASSVSRLGGGSYGYT
>12|.|TRBV13|TRBJ1-1
ASSFQGLDTEAF
>11|.|TRBV27|TRBJ2-7
ASSSGTNYEQY